These 4 T cell receptor beta chains were sequenced from one sample in a study of blood T cell repertoires in COVID-19. The repertoire was sequenced with immunoSEQ multiplex PCR; TCRdb's copy has only in-frame clones and lacks some. The sample carries over 150,000 clones, about 80% recorded once. The sequenced sample was PBMCs or T cells enriched from blood (not recorded which). These receptors all stem from a woman between 55 and 75 years old who had recovered from COVID-19.

This CDR3 reads CASSAPDIDEAFF. The CDR3 coding sequence is TGTGCCAGCAGCGCGCCGGACATCGATGAAGCTTTCTTT. V gene TRBV9 combines with J gene TRBJ1-1; D possibly corresponds to TRBD1 (5 bases). V lost 3 bases to trimming and J lost 7 bases, with 13 bases between them. From germline, CDR1 is SGDLS and CDR2 YYNGEE. The CDR3 length is 13 residues.

This clone was detected once. The chain links TRBV4-2 to TRBJ1-1; D might be TRBD1 (5 bases). Germline values: CDR1 LGHNA, CDR2 YNFKEQ. This CDR3 has 17 amino acids. The germline V and J ends were trimmed by 0 bases and 3 bases, with 17 bases remaining between them. CDR3 sequence reads: CASSQDGLWGEDTEAFF. The CDR3 DNA reads TGTGCCAGCAGCCAAGATGGTTTATGGGGGGAAGACACTGAAGCTTTCTTT.

The chain couples TRBV5-1 to TRBJ2-7; tentatively, D is TRBD1 (5 bases). Looked up from germline, CDR1 is SGHRS and CDR2 is YFSETQ. The CDR3 extends over 14 amino acids. Deletions cut 2 bases from V and 4 bases from J, with 13 bases between. The CDR3 reads CASSFGQGGYEQYF. In nucleotides, the CDR3 is TGCGCCAGCAGCTTCGGGCAGGGTGGGTACGAGCAGTACTTC.

CDR3 nucleotide sequence: TGTGCCAGCAGTGAATGGGGGGGCGGCGGCACCGGGGAGCTGTTTTTT. Its protein product is CASSEWGGGGTGELFF. The genes are TRBV2 and TRBJ2-2; D perhaps matches TRBD2 (7 bases). V was shortened by 2 bases and J by 4 bases, with 14 bases between the two germline ends. Germline V gene sequence: CDR1 SNHLY, CDR2 FYNNEI. This CDR3 has 16 residues. The variable domain in full, with the rest retrieved from reference TRBV2 and TRBJ2-2, is EPEVTQTPSHQVTQMGQEVILRCVPISNHLYFYWYRQILGQKVEFLVSFYNNEISEKSEIFDDQFSVERPDGSNFTLKIRSTKLEDSAMYFCASSEWGGGGTGELFFGEGSRLTVL.